This note documents a single T cell receptor beta chain sequence. Its antigen is still unknown. The CDR3 is 14 amino acids. The V gene lost 6 bases and the J gene lost 1 base, with 12 bases spanning the gap. The germline V gene has CDR1 LNHDA and CDR2 SQIVND (reference sequence). The template for TCR beta VDJ and CDR3 sequence profiling was genomic DNA. MiXCR was run by TCRdb on the reads, yielding one entry per CDR3 protein. This sample has 130,000 or so distinct CDR3 sequences, with roughly 40% found just once. The data belong to a study of CD8+CD57+ T cells in acquired aplastic anemia. Study-level information: Sorted CD4+ and CD8+ cells yielded around 3.3 ug of DNA on average. Researchers reported that healthy donors averaged about 10.8 million reads for CD4+ cells.

Regarding the study as a whole: Researchers report that around 31 CD8+ CDR3 sequences appeared in both patients and controls. Patients and healthy controls showed no significant CD8+ Simpson's diversity difference.

Sequenced material: sorted CD4+, CD8+, or CD8+CD57+ T cells (not recorded which) from PBMCs. V is TRBV19 and J is TRBJ1-1; D is perhaps TRBD1 (6 bases). This TCR came from a human donor in good health, serving as a control. The CDR3 DNA reads TGTGCCAGTAGAAGGGGGGAGGGGAACACTGAAGCTTTCTTT. Its protein product is CASRRGEGNTEAFF.